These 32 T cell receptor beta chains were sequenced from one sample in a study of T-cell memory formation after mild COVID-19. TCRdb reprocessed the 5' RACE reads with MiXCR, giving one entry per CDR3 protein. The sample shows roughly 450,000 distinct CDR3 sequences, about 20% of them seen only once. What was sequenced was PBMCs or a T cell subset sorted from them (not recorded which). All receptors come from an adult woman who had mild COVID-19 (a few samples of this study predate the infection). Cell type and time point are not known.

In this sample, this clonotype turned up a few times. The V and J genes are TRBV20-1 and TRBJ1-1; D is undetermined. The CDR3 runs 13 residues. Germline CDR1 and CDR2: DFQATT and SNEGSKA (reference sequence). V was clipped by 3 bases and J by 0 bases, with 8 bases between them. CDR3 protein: CSASLTVNTEAFF. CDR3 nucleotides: TGCAGTGCTAGCCTTACAGTGAACACTGAAGCTTTCTTT.

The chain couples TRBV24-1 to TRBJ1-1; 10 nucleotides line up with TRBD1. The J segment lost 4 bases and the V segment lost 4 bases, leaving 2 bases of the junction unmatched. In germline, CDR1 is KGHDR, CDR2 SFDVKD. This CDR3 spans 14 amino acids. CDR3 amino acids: CATSDRTGGTEAFF. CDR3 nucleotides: TGTGCCACCAGTGACCGGACAGGGGGCACTGAAGCTTTCTTT.

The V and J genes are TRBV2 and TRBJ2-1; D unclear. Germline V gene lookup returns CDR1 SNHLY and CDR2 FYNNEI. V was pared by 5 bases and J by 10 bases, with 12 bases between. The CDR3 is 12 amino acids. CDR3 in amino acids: CASSLTVGEQFF. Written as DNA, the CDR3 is TGTGCCAGCAGTCTTACAGTGGGCGAGCAGTTCTTC.

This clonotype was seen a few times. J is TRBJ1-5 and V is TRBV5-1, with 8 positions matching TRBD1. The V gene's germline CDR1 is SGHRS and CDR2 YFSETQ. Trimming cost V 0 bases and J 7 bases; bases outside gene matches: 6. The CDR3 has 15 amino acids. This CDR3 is CASSLAGGSRQPQHF. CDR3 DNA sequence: TGCGCCAGCAGCTTGGCAGGGGGCTCACGGCAGCCCCAGCATTTT. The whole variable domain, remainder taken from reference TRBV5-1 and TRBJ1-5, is KAGVTQTPRYLIKTRGQQVTLSCSPISGHRSVSWYQQTPGQGLQFLFEYFSETQRNKGNFPGRFSGRQFSNSRSEMNVSTLELGDSALYLCASSLAGGSRQPQHFGDGTRLSIL.

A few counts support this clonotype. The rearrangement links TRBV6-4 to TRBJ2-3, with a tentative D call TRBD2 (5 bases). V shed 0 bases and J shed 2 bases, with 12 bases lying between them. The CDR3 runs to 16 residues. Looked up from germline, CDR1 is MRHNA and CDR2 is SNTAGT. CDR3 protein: CASSDSDRRSTDTQYF. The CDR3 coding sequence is TGTGCCAGCAGTGACTCAGATAGGAGGTCCACAGATACGCAGTATTTT.

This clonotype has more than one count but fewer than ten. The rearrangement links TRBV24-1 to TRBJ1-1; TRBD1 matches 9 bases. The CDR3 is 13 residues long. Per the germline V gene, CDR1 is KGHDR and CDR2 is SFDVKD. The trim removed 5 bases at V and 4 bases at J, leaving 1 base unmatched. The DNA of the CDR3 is TGTGCCACCAGTGCGACAGGGGGCACTGAAGCTTTCTTT. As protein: CATSATGGTEAFF.

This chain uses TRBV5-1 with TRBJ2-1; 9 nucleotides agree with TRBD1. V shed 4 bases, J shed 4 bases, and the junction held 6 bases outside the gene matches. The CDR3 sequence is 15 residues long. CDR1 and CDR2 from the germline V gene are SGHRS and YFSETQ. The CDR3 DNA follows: TGCGCCAGCAGCACGGGACAGGGCTCATACAATGAGCAGTTCTTC. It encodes CASSTGQGSYNEQFF.

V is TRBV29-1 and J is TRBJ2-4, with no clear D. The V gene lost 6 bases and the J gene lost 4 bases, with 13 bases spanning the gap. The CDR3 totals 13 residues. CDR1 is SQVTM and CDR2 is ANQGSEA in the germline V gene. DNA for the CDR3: TGCAGCGTCGATGTGGGCGGAAAAAACATTCAGTACTTC. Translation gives CSVDVGGKNIQYF. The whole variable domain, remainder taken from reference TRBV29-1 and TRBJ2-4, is SAVISQKPSRDICQRGTSLTIQCQVDSQVTMMFWYRQQPGQSLTLIATANQGSEATYESGFVIDKFPISRPNLTFSTLTVSNMSPEDSSIYLCSVDVGGKNIQYFGAGTRLSVL.

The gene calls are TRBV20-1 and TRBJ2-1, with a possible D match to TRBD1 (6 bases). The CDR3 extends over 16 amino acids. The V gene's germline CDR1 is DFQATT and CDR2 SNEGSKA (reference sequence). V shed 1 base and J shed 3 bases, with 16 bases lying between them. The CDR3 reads CSARVSRQEVYNEQFF. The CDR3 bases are TGCAGTGCTAGAGTCAGCCGACAGGAAGTCTACAATGAGCAGTTCTTC.

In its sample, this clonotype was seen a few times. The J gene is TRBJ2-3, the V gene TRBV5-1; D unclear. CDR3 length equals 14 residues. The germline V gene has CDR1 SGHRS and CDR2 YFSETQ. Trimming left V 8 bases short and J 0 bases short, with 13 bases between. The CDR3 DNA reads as TGCGCCAGTAGAGGAGCGCGAAGCACAGATACGCAGTATTTT. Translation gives CASRGARSTDTQYF.

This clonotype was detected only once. As DNA, the CDR3 is TGCGCCAGCAGCTCCTGGGCCCCGGGACAAAACACTGAAGCTTTCTTT. Translating it yields CASSSWAPGQNTEAFF. V is TRBV5-1 and J is TRBJ1-1, with a possible D match to TRBD1 (6 bases). The CDR3 has 16 amino acids. V lost 3 bases, J lost 2 bases, and 17 bases lay in between. Germline-derived CDR1 and CDR2 are SGHRS and YFSETQ.

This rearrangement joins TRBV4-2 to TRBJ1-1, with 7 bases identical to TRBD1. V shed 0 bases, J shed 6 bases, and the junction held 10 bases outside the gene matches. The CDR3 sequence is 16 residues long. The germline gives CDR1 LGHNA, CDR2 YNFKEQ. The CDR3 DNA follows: TGTGCCAGCAGCCAAGATGCCAGGGGGGGCCGAGCTGAAGCTTTCTTT. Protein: CASSQDARGGRAEAFF.

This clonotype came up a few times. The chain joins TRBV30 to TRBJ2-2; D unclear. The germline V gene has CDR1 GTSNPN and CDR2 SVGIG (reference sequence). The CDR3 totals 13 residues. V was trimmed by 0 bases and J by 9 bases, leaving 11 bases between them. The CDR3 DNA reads TGTGCCTGGAGTGTAGAGAGTAACCGGGAGCTGTTTTTT. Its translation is CAWSVESNRELFF.

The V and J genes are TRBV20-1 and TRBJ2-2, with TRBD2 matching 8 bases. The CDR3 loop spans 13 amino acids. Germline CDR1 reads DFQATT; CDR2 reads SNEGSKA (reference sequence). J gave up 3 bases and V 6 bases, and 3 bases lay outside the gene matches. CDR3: CSARRGDTGELFF. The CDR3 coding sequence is TGCAGTGCGAGGCGGGGGGACACCGGGGAGCTGTTTTTT.

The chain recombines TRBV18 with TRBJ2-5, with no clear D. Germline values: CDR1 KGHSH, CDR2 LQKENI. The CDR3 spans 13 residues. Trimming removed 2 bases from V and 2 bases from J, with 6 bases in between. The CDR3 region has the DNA TGTGCCAGCTCACCAGGGAATCAAGAGACCCAGTACTTC. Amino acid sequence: CASSPGNQETQYF.

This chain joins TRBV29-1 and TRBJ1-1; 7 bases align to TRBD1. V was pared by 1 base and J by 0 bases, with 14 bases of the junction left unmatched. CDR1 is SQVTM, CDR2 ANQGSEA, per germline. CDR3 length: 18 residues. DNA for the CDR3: TGCAGCGTTGAAGCTCCATACAGGGGCATTGGCATGAACACTGAAGCTTTCTTT. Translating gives CSVEAPYRGIGMNTEAFF.

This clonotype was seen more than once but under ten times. CDR3 DNA sequence: TGCGCCAGCATAGACTCCGGGACAGGGGTCCCCGGGGAGCTGTTTTTT. The encoded protein is CASIDSGTGVPGELFF. V and J are TRBV5-1 and TRBJ2-2; the match to TRBD1 covers 10 bases. Germline CDR1 reads SGHRS; CDR2 reads YFSETQ. The CDR3 is made up of 16 amino acids. V shed 6 bases, J shed 6 bases, and the junction held 11 bases outside the gene matches. Using reference TRBV5-1 and TRBJ2-2 for the parts outside the CDR3, the full variable domain is KAGVTQTPRYLIKTRGQQVTLSCSPISGHRSVSWYQQTPGQGLQFLFEYFSETQRNKGNFPGRFSGRQFSNSRSEMNVSTLELGDSALYLCASIDSGTGVPGELFFGEGSRLTVL.

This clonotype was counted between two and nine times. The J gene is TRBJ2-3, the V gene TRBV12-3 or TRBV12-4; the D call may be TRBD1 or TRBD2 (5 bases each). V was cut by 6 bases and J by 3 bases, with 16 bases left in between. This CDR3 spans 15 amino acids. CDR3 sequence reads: CASSRGTATTDTQYF. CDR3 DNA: TGTGCCAGCAGCCGTGGGACCGCCACGACAGATACGCAGTATTTT.

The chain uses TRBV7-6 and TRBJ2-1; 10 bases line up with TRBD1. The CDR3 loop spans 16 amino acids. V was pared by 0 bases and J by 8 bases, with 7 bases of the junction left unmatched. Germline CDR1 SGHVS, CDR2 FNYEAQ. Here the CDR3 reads CASSLATGGANDEQFF. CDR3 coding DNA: TGTGCCAGCAGCTTAGCGACAGGGGGCGCGAACGATGAGCAGTTCTTC.

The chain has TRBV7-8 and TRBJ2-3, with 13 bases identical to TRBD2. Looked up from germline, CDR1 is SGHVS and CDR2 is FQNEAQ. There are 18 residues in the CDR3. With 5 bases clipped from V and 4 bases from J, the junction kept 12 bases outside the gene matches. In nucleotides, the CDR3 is TGTGCCAGCAGCCTCCTGACTAGCGGGGGGTCTCTCGCAGATACGCAGTATTTT. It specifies CASSLLTSGGSLADTQYF.

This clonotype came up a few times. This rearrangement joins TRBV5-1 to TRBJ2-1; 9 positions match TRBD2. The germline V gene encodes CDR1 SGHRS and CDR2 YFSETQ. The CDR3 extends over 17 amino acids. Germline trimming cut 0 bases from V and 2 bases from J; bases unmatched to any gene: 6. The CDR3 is CASSLDLAGTPYNEQFF. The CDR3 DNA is TGCGCCAGCAGCTTGGACCTAGCGGGGACTCCCTACAATGAGCAGTTCTTC.

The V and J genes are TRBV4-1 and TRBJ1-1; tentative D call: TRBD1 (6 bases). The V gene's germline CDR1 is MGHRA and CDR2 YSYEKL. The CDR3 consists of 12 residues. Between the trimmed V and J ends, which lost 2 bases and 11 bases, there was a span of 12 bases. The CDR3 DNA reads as TGCGCCAGCAGCCAAACCGGGACATGGGCTTTCTTT. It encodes CASSQTGTWAFF.

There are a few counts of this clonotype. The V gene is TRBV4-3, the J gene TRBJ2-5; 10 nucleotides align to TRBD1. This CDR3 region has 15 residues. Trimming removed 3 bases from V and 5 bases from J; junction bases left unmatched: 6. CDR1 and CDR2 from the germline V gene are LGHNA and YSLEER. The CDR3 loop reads CASSQGTGDGETQYF. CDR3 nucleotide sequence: TGCGCCAGCAGCCAGGGGACAGGGGACGGGGAGACCCAGTACTTC.

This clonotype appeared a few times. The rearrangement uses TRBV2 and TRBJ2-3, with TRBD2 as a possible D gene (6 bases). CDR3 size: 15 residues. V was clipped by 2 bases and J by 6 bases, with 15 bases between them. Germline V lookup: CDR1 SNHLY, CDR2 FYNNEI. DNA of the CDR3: TGTGCCAGCAGTGAATATTCGGGAGTGCGGGATACGCAGTATTTT. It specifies CASSEYSGVRDTQYF. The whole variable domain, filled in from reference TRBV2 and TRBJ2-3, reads EPEVTQTPSHQVTQMGQEVILRCVPISNHLYFYWYRQILGQKVEFLVSFYNNEISEKSEIFDDQFSVERPDGSNFTLKIRSTKLEDSAMYFCASSEYSGVRDTQYFGPGTRLTVL.

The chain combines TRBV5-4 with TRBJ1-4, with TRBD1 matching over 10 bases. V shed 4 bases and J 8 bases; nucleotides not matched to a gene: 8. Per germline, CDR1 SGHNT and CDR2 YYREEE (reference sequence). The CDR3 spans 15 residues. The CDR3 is CASSRQGQGREKLFF. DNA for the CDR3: TGTGCCAGCAGCCGACAGGGACAGGGGAGGGAAAAACTGTTTTTT. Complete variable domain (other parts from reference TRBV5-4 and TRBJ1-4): ETGVTQSPTHLIKTRGQQVTLRCSSQSGHNTVSWYQQALGQGPQFIFQYYREEENGRGNFPPRFSGLQFPNYSSELNVNALELDDSALYLCASSRQGQGREKLFFGSGTQLSVL.

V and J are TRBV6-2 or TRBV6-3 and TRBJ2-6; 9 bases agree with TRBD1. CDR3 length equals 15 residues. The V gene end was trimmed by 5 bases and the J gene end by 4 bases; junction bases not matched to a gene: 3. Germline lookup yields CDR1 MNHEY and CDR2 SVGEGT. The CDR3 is CASSHRGLGANVLTF. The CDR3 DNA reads TGTGCCAGCAGTCACAGGGGGCTGGGGGCCAACGTCCTGACTTTC.

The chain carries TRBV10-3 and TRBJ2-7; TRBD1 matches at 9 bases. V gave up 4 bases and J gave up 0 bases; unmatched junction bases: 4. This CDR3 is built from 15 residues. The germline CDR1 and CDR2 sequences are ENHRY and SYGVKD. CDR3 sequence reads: CAISGGTGYSYEQYF. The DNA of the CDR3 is TGTGCCATCAGTGGTGGGACAGGGTACTCCTACGAGCAGTACTTC.

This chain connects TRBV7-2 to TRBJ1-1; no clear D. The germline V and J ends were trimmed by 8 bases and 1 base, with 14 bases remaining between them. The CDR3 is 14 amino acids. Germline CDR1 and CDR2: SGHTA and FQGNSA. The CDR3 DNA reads TGTGCCAGCCAGGACGGGTACGGGAACACTGAAGCTTTCTTT. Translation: CASQDGYGNTEAFF.

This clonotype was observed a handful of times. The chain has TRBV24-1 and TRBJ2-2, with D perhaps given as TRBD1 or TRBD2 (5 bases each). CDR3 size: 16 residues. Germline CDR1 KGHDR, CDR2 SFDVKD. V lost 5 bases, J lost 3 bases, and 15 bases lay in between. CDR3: CATSVPGTDYTGELFF. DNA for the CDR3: TGTGCCACCAGTGTCCCCGGGACCGACTACACCGGGGAGCTGTTTTTT.

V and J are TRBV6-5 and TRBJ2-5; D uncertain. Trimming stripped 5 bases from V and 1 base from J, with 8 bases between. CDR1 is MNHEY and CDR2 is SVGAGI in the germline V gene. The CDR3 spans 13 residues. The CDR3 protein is CASSTRRQETQYF. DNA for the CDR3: TGTGCCAGCAGTACAAGGCGCCAAGAGACCCAGTACTTC.

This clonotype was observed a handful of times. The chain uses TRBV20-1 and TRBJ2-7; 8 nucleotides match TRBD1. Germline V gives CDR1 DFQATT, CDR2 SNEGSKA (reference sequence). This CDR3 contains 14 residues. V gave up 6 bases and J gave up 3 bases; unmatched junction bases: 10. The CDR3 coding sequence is TGCAGTGCCGGCCCGGGACAGGTTAGCTACGAGCAGTACTTC. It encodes CSAGPGQVSYEQYF.

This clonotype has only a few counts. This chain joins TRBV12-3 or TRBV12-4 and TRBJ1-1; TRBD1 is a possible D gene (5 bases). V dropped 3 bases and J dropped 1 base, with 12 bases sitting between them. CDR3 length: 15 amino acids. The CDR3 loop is CASSLGENANTEAFF. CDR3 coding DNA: TGTGCCAGCAGTTTGGGGGAGAACGCGAACACTGAAGCTTTCTTT.